These T cell receptor beta chains were read from a single sample in a study of spatial heterogeneity in lung cancer. TCRdb called the 5' RACE reads again in MiXCR, with one record for every CDR3 protein. The sample lists tens of thousands of distinct CDR3 sequences; more than 15% were seen once. Source: lung tumor tissue, taken at surgery. Every receptor here comes from a female donor with early-stage non-small cell lung cancer. Both conserved end residues are part of each CDR3. The D gene is left open where the match is weak. The size of a clone is reported for some rows only, either as once, few or many, or as a class for expanded clones.

v_call: TRBV4-2
clone_size: few
j_call: TRBJ2-7
d_call: TRBD1
cdr3_nt: TGTGCCAGCAGCCTATACCCAGGGGGCGGATACGAGCAGTACTTC
cdr3_aa: CASSLYPGGGYEQYF

v_call: TRBV5-1
clone_size: few
j_call: TRBJ2-1
d_call: TRBD1
cdr3_nt: TGCGCCAGCAGCTCGGGACAGGGTAATGAGCAGTTCTTC
cdr3_aa: CASSSGQGNEQFF

v_call: TRBV5-1
clone_size: few
j_call: TRBJ2-5
d_call: NA
cdr3_nt: TGCGCCAGCAGCCCCCACTTGAGCGGATCCACCCAAGAGACCCAGTACTTC
cdr3_aa: CASSPHLSGSTQETQYF

v_call: TRBV6-6
clone_size: many
j_call: TRBJ1-5
d_call: NA
cdr3_nt: TGTGCCAGCAGGGGCTCCGAAAATCAGCCCCAGCATTTT
cdr3_aa: CASRGSENQPQHF

v_call: TRBV6-6
clone_size: NA
j_call: TRBJ2-7
d_call: TRBD1
cdr3_nt: TGTGCCAGCAGCCCTACTCCGACAGGGGCGAGCTCCTACGAGCAGTACTTC
cdr3_aa: CASSPTPTGASSYEQYF

v_call: TRBV20-1
clone_size: many
j_call: TRBJ2-5
d_call: TRBD2
cdr3_nt: TGCAGTGCTACGAGTGGGAGGGACCCCCAAGAGACCCAGTACTTC
cdr3_aa: CSATSGRDPQETQYF

v_call: TRBV7-9
clone_size: NA
j_call: TRBJ2-5
d_call: NA
cdr3_nt: TGTGCCAGCAGCTGGCTCGGACAGGGAGGGGAGACCCAGTACTTC
cdr3_aa: CASSWLGQGGETQYF

v_call: TRBV3-1
clone_size: NA
j_call: TRBJ2-3
d_call: NA
cdr3_nt: TGTGCCAGCAGCCGGATAGGGGGGAGCACAGATACGCAGTATTTT
cdr3_aa: CASSRIGGSTDTQYF

v_call: TRBV2
clone_size: many
j_call: TRBJ2-7
d_call: NA
cdr3_nt: TGTGCCAGCTCCTCAGGGGGGGGCGTAGACGAGCAGTACTTC
cdr3_aa: CASSSGGGVDEQYF

v_call: TRBV6-5
clone_size: many
j_call: TRBJ2-2
d_call: NA
cdr3_nt: TGTGCCAGCAGTTACTATAGGACTGAGAACACCGGGGAGCTGTTTTTT
cdr3_aa: CASSYYRTENTGELFF

v_call: TRBV25-1
clone_size: NA
j_call: TRBJ2-7
d_call: NA
cdr3_nt: TGTGCCAGCAGTCTGACCGTGGGCTACGAGCAGTACTTC
cdr3_aa: CASSLTVGYEQYF

v_call: TRBV29-1
clone_size: many
j_call: TRBJ2-3
d_call: TRBD1
cdr3_nt: TGCAGCGTTGCGGGACAGGGGTACACAGATACGCAGTATTTT
cdr3_aa: CSVAGQGYTDTQYF

v_call: TRBV6-5
clone_size: NA
j_call: TRBJ2-7
d_call: NA
cdr3_nt: TGTGCCAGCAGGCCCGGGACTTTCCTCTCCTACGAGCAGTACTTC
cdr3_aa: CASRPGTFLSYEQYF

v_call: TRBV3-1
clone_size: NA
j_call: TRBJ2-7
d_call: TRBD2
cdr3_nt: TGTGCCAGCACCCCGGGACTAGCGTCCTACGAGCAGTACTTC
cdr3_aa: CASTPGLASYEQYF

v_call: TRBV6-5
clone_size: NA
j_call: TRBJ2-7
d_call: NA
cdr3_nt: TGTGCCAGCAGTTACCCCGCACCGACAGGGGAGGGTGAGGACGAGCAGTACTTC
cdr3_aa: CASSYPAPTGEGEDEQYF

v_call: TRBV11-2
clone_size: many
j_call: TRBJ2-7
d_call: TRBD1
cdr3_nt: TGTGCCAGCAGCATAGGACAGGGTTCCTACGAGCAGTACTTC
cdr3_aa: CASSIGQGSYEQYF

v_call: TRBV30
clone_size: few
j_call: TRBJ2-1
d_call: NA
cdr3_nt: TGTGCCTGGAGCGAAGCGCACAGTGAGCAGTTCTTC
cdr3_aa: CAWSEAHSEQFF

v_call: TRBV14
clone_size: NA
j_call: TRBJ2-5
d_call: TRBD2
cdr3_nt: TGTGCCAGCAGCCAAAGAACACTAGCGGGACAAGAGACCCAGTACTTC
cdr3_aa: CASSQRTLAGQETQYF